This T cell receptor (beta chain) was obtained from a study of T cell responses to AZD1222 COVID-19 vaccine. Second-dose recipients at about 4 or about 12 weeks were treated as one pooled group. In the case of this clone: Other nucleotide sequences in the sample specify the same CDR3.

The protocol was immunoSEQ multiplex PCR, while the TCRdb copy is restricted to in-frame clones and leaves out a portion. Here the sample spans about 270,000 clones, around 93% being singletons. V was shortened by 0 bases and J by 5 bases, with 5 bases between the two germline ends. Germline CDR1 is SGHRS and CDR2 is YFSETQ. The CDR3 runs 13 residues. Sequenced material: peripheral blood, taken 28 days after the second AZD1222 dose. The receptor was isolated from an adult who received the AZD1222 COVID-19 vaccine. This chain connects TRBV5-1 to TRBJ2-2, with D unclear. The CDR3 nucleotides are TGCGCCAGCAGCTTGGATGGAACCGGGGAGCTGTTTTTT. Translating it yields CASSLDGTGELFF.